These 23 T cell receptor beta chains share one sample of origin, sequenced in a study of T-cell memory formation after mild COVID-19. Via MiXCR, TCRdb re-called the 5' RACE reads, giving one row per CDR3 protein. The data hold a few hundred thousand distinct CDR3 sequences, with 14% observed a single time. Sequencing was performed on PBMCs or a T cell subset sorted from them (not recorded which). These receptors originate from a man younger than 35 who had mild COVID-19 (a few samples of this study predate the infection). Cell type and time point are not known.

The genes are TRBV5-1 and TRBJ1-1, with TRBD1 as a possible D gene (5 bases). Deletions cut 4 bases from V and 0 bases from J, with 10 bases between. The CDR3 is 14 residues long. The germline V gene has CDR1 SGHRS and CDR2 YFSETQ. CDR3 region: CASSRGTMNTEAFF. The CDR3 DNA reads as TGCGCCAGCAGCCGCGGGACCATGAACACTGAAGCTTTCTTT.

This clonotype appeared a few times. This sequence joins TRBV7-9 and TRBJ1-2; 9 bases line up with TRBD1. Looked up from germline, CDR1 is SEHNR and CDR2 is FQNEAQ (reference sequence). V dropped 5 bases and J dropped 4; count of bases not matched to a gene: 8. The CDR3 is 15 amino acids. CDR3 residues: CASSVGQGLSYGYTF. Written as DNA, the CDR3 is TGTGCCAGCAGCGTCGGACAGGGGCTTTCCTATGGCTACACCTTC.

The genes are TRBV14 and TRBJ2-2; no clear D gene. This CDR3 has 14 amino acids. Germline V gene data show CDR1 as SGHDN and CDR2 as FVKESK. Trimming pared 4 bases from V and 6 bases from J, leaving 12 bases between. The CDR3 sequence: CASSRRIAPGELFF. The CDR3 DNA is TGTGCCAGCAGCCGGCGGATAGCCCCCGGGGAGCTGTTTTTT.

This chain uses TRBV3-2 with TRBJ2-5; the D call TRBD1 from the table was never checked on the DNA. TRBV3-2 is given as a pseudogene. The CDR3 contains 16 residues. The CDR3 loop reads CASSPTTGEKQETQYF. The CDR3 DNA reads as TGTGCCAGCAGCCCTACCACGGGGGAGAAACAAGAGACCCAGTACTTC.

This clonotype was observed at least ten times. This chain links TRBV7-8 with TRBJ1-6; tentatively, D is TRBD1 (6 bases). V dropped 5 bases and J dropped 8 bases, with 16 bases sitting between them. Per the germline V gene, CDR1 is SGHVS and CDR2 is FQNEAQ. The CDR3 contains 15 residues. The chain's CDR3 is CASSAGQGQYSPLHF. The CDR3 nucleotides read TGTGCCAGCAGCGCCGGCCAGGGGCAATATTCACCCCTCCACTTT.

This clonotype was recorded many times. The chain couples TRBV5-1 to TRBJ1-1; 7 bases agree with TRBD1. The CDR3 loop spans 13 amino acids. The ends lost 5 bases at V and 5 bases at J; junction bases unmatched: 6. The V gene's germline CDR1 is SGHRS and CDR2 YFSETQ. The CDR3 nucleotides read TGCGCCAGCAGTTTCCAGGGGGTGACTGAAGCTTTCTTT. This codes for CASSFQGVTEAFF.

The J gene is TRBJ2-5, the V gene TRBV7-2; D is perhaps TRBD1 or TRBD2 (6 bases each). This CDR3 region has 14 residues. Germline values: CDR1 SGHTA, CDR2 FQGNSA. With 5 bases removed from V and 1 base from J, the gap between germline ends came to 11 bases. CDR3 region: CASSPGGPQETQYF. CDR3 nucleotide sequence: TGTGCCAGCAGCCCCGGGGGCCCCCAAGAGACCCAGTACTTC.

This clonotype has only a few counts. V gene TRBV15 combines with J gene TRBJ1-5; D might be TRBD1 (6 bases). CDR3 length: 16 amino acids. Deletions cut 5 bases from V and 0 bases from J, with 14 bases between. Germline CDR1 is LNHNV and CDR2 is YYDKDF (reference sequence). The CDR3 spells CATSLTGGNSNQPQHF. The CDR3 DNA follows: TGTGCCACCAGCTTGACAGGTGGAAATAGCAATCAGCCCCAGCATTTT.

The chain couples TRBV20-1 to TRBJ1-5; no clear D. Germline assignment: CDR1 DFQATT and CDR2 SNEGSKA (reference sequence). The CDR3 is made up of 10 amino acids. V lost 0 bases to trimming and J lost 11 bases, with 5 bases between them. CDR3 protein: CSARDEAQHF. CDR3 coding DNA: TGCAGTGCTAGAGACGAGGCCCAGCATTTT.

The gene calls are TRBV7-2 and TRBJ2-7; D call uncertain. CDR1 and CDR2 (germline): SGHTA, FQGNSA. This CDR3 contains 14 residues. The ends were cut back, 3 bases at V and 2 bases at J, with 11 bases in the middle. The CDR3 sequence is CASSFQAGPYEQYF. As DNA, the CDR3 is TGTGCCAGCAGCTTTCAGGCAGGTCCCTACGAGCAGTACTTC.

A few counts support this clonotype. This chain connects TRBV11-2 to TRBJ2-7; D ambiguous. Germline CDR1 is SGHAT and CDR2 is FQNNGV. The CDR3 consists of 13 residues. V gave up 4 bases and J gave up 3 bases, with 10 bases separating them. CDR3 amino acids: CASSSLKSYEQYF. The CDR3 nucleotides are TGTGCCAGCAGCTCTCTCAAGAGCTACGAGCAGTACTTC.

The CDR3 DNA follows: TGTGCCAGCAGCTCTAGCGGGGGGGCCGTGGATACGCAGTATTTT. Its translation: CASSSSGGAVDTQYF. The J gene is TRBJ2-3, the V gene TRBV7-8; 12 bases fit TRBD2. This CDR3 contains 15 residues. Per germline, CDR1 SGHVS and CDR2 FQNEAQ. Losses at the gene ends were 4 bases for V and 6 bases for J; bases not matched to a gene: 5.

This clonotype was detected only a few times. This chain joins TRBV5-1 and TRBJ2-1; 9 positions match TRBD1. The CDR3 length is 15 residues. With 3 bases clipped from V and 7 bases from J, the junction kept 8 bases outside the gene matches. CDR1 and CDR2 (germline): SGHRS, YFSETQ. The CDR3 region has the DNA TGCGCCAGCAGCTCCCTAGGGACAGGGAAGAATGAGCAGTTCTTC. This encodes CASSSLGTGKNEQFF.

The chain uses TRBV7-9 and TRBJ1-4; tentatively, D is TRBD1 (6 bases). The V gene's germline CDR1 is SEHNR and CDR2 FQNEAQ (reference sequence). The CDR3 sequence is 16 residues long. With 4 bases removed from V and 0 bases from J, the gap between germline ends came to 12 bases. Here the CDR3 DNA reads TGTGCCAGCAGCTCACAGGGATATGCAACTAATGAAAAACTGTTTTTT. This gives the protein CASSSQGYATNEKLFF.

This clonotype was found a few times. This sequence joins TRBV12-3 or TRBV12-4 and TRBJ1-2, with 8 bases matching TRBD1. J was trimmed by 7 bases and V by 1 base; bases with no gene match: 2. CDR3 length: 13 residues. DNA of the CDR3: TGTGCCAGCAGTTTAGGACAGGGGTTTGGCTACACCTTC. It yields the protein CASSLGQGFGYTF.

This clonotype was recorded a few times. The rearrangement links TRBV7-6 to TRBJ2-5, with D unclear. Between the trimmed V and J ends, which lost 5 bases and 5 bases, there was a span of 12 bases. The germline gives CDR1 SGHVS, CDR2 FNYEAQ. This CDR3 comprises 13 residues. CDR3 region: CASSATKFETQYF. The CDR3 nucleotides read TGTGCCAGCAGCGCCACCAAATTCGAGACCCAGTACTTC.

The sample holds many counts of this clonotype. V and J are TRBV9 and TRBJ1-1, with 7 nucleotides matching TRBD1. This CDR3 spans 15 amino acids. Germline assignment: CDR1 SGDLS and CDR2 YYNGEE. The ends lost 4 bases at V and 2 bases at J; junction bases unmatched: 8. Written as DNA, the CDR3 is TGTGCCAGCAGCCCCCGGGACAGACTAAACACTGAAGCTTTCTTT. It is translated as CASSPRDRLNTEAFF. The entire variable domain, with the rest obtained from reference TRBV9 and TRBJ1-1, is as follows: DSGVTQTPKHLITATGQRVTLRCSPRSGDLSVYWYQQSLDQGLQFLIQYYNGEERAKGNILERFSAQQFPDLHSELNLSSLELGDSALYFCASSPRDRLNTEAFFGQGTRLTVV.

This clonotype was seen a handful of times. The chain combines TRBV3-1 with TRBJ2-3; no definite D call. Deletions cut 4 bases from V and 8 bases from J, with 16 bases between. The CDR3 extends over 14 amino acids. CDR1 is LGHDT, CDR2 YNNKEL, per germline (reference sequence). The CDR3 DNA reads TGTGCCAGCAGCCCTCCGTCGTTGCGGCGTACGCAGTATTTT. It translates to CASSPPSLRRTQYF.

The chain carries TRBV7-9 and TRBJ2-1; D gene unclear. Germline CDR1 reads SEHNR; CDR2 reads FQNEAQ (reference sequence). This CDR3 is built from 11 residues. The germline V and J ends were trimmed by 5 bases and 9 bases, with 8 bases remaining between them. The CDR3 protein is CASSPRSEQFF. As DNA, the CDR3 is TGTGCCAGCAGCCCCCGATCTGAGCAGTTCTTC.

This chain connects TRBV7-6 to TRBJ2-1; 9 nucleotides align to TRBD2. J lost 9 bases, V lost 1 base, and 13 bases had no gene match. The V gene's germline CDR1 is SGHVS and CDR2 FNYEAQ. This CDR3 has 17 residues. CDR3 sequence: CASSLEGLAGHLIEQFF. CDR3 DNA: TGTGCCAGCAGCTTAGAGGGGCTAGCGGGGCACCTTATTGAGCAGTTCTTC.

The J gene is TRBJ1-6, the V gene TRBV5-1; a weak D match, TRBD1 (5 bases). In germline, CDR1 is SGHRS, CDR2 YFSETQ. The CDR3 has 13 residues. V lost 4 bases and J lost 13, with 15 bases in between. Here the CDR3 DNA reads TGCGCCAGCAGCGAAGCGTCGGGGCTCCCCCTCCACTTT. Its translation: CASSEASGLPLHF.

This chain joins TRBV5-1 and TRBJ1-2; D remains ambiguous. CDR3 size: 13 residues. V was trimmed by 3 bases and J by 8 bases, leaving 14 bases between them. The germline CDR1 and CDR2 sequences are SGHRS and YFSETQ. DNA for the CDR3: TGCGCCAGCAGCTGGACGGAGGGTTTGGGCTACACCTTC. Translated: CASSWTEGLGYTF.

There are many counts of this clonotype. The CDR3: CASSLGGEEGEQYV. The DNA of the CDR3 is TGCGCCAGCAGCTTGGGAGGGGAAGAGGGAGAGCAGTACGTC. The chain couples TRBV5-1 to TRBJ2-7, with D perhaps matching TRBD1 or TRBD2 (5 bases each). Trimming took off 0 bases at V and 7 bases at J, with 14 bases between the two ends. Germline CDR1 SGHRS, CDR2 YFSETQ. The CDR3 sequence is 14 residues long.